The rows below give T cell receptor beta chains drawn from one sample of a study of blood T cells in healthy people across ages. TCRdb itself ran the 5' RACE reads through MiXCR, one entry per CDR3 protein. This sample has around 1.7 million distinct CDR3 sequences, with about 28% found just once. The material sequenced was blood. Every receptor here comes from a woman in her 30s in good health. CDR3s include the opening cysteine and the closing phenylalanine or tryptophan. A D gene is named only where the DNA matches it firmly. Clone size is shown for a subset of rows, as once, few, many or a class of expanded clone.

many TRBJ2-6 . TRBV20-1 CSASRGAGANVLTF TGCAGTGCTAGCAGGGGTGCTGGGGCCAACGTCCTGACTTTC
. TRBJ2-1 TRBD2 TRBV7-9 CASSSILASGVCNEQFF TGTGCCAGCAGCTCCATCCTGGCTAGCGGGGTATGCAATGAGCAGTTCTTC
many TRBJ2-3 . TRBV7-9 CASSLFPQTIQRTDTQYF TGTGCCAGCAGCTTGTTCCCCCAAACAATTCAACGCACAGATACGCAGTATTTT
many TRBJ2-7 . TRBV20-1 CSARPGSVYEQYF TGCAGCGCGCGTCCCGGATCGGTCTACGAGCAGTACTTC
few TRBJ2-5 . TRBV7-9 CASSLVLTGAETQYF TGTGCCAGCAGCTTAGTACTAACGGGAGCAGAGACCCAGTACTTC
few TRBJ2-6 . TRBV5-1 CASSLGPDGRSGANVLTF TGCGCCAGCAGCTTGGGACCTGACGGTCGCTCTGGGGCCAACGTCCTGACTTTC
few TRBJ1-1 . TRBV12-5 CASGLGGDMNTEAFF TGTGCTAGTGGTCTCGGCGGGGATATGAACACTGAAGCTTTCTTT
once TRBJ1-1 TRBD1 TRBV5-5 CASSTRTGGTTNTEAFF TGTGCCAGCAGCACCCGGACAGGGGGAACTACGAACACTGAAGCTTTCTTT
few TRBJ1-4 . TRBV2 CASRILVSNEKLFF TGTGCCAGCAGGATTTTAGTTTCTAATGAAAAACTGTTTTTT
. TRBJ1-2 TRBD1 TRBV28 CASSFPLGQDNYGYTF TGTGCCAGCAGTTTCCCCCTCGGACAGGATAACTATGGCTACACCTTC
many TRBJ2-6 . TRBV10-2 CASSESTPGANVLTF TGCGCCAGCAGTGAGTCGACCCCTGGGGCCAACGTCCTGACTTTC
. TRBJ1-2 . TRBV12-3/TRBV12-4 CASSSGNILGYTF TGTGCCAGCAGTTCCGGCAACATTCTAGGCTACACCTTC
. TRBJ2-6 . TRBV9 CASSPQGGPSGANVLTF TGTGCCAGCAGCCCCCAGGGGGGGCCCTCTGGGGCCAACGTCCTGACTTTC
. TRBJ1-1 TRBD1 TRBV20-1 CSAKWDSEAFF TGCAGTGCTAAATGGGACAGTGAAGCTTTCTTT
many TRBJ2-4 TRBD2 TRBV12-3/TRBV12-4 CASSWAGVSKNIQYF TGTGCCAGCAGTTGGGCGGGAGTAAGCAAAAACATTCAGTACTTC
. TRBJ2-3 . TRBV5-1 CASSSEQGDDTQYF TGCGCCAGCAGCTCCGAGCAGGGAGATGATACGCAGTATTTT
few TRBJ2-2 . TRBV7-9 CASSTGVYGELFF TGTGCCAGCTCAACCGGCGTGTACGGGGAGCTGTTTTTT
. TRBJ2-1 TRBD2 TRBV11-2 CASSSGGLAGGREQQFF TGTGCCAGCAGCTCTGGCGGGCTAGCGGGGGGTCGCGAGCAGCAGTTCTTC
few TRBJ2-7 TRBD1 TRBV27 CASSLSDRDYEQYF TGTGCCAGCAGTTTATCAGACAGGGACTACGAGCAGTACTTC
. TRBJ2-7 TRBD2 TRBV10-3 CAISEFTSGGVEQYF TGTGCCATCAGTGAGTTCACTAGCGGGGGGGTCGAGCAGTACTTC